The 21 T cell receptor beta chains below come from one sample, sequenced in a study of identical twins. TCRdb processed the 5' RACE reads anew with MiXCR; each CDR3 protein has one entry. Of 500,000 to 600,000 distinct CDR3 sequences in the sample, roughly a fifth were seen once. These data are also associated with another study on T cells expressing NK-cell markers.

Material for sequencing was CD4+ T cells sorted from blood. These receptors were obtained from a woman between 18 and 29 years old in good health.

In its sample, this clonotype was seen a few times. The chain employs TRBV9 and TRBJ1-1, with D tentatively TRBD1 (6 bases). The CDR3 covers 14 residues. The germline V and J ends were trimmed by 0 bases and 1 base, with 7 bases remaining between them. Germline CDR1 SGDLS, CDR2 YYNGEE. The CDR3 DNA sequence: TGTGCCAGCAGCGTAGACAGGGAGAACACTGAAGCTTTCTTT. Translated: CASSVDRENTEAFF.

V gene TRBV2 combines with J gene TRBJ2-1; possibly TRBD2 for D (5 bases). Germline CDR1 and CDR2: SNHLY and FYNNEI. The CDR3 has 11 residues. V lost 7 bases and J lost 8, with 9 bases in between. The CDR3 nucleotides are TGTGCCAGCACCGGGGAAGATGAGCAGTTCTTC. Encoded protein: CASTGEDEQFF.

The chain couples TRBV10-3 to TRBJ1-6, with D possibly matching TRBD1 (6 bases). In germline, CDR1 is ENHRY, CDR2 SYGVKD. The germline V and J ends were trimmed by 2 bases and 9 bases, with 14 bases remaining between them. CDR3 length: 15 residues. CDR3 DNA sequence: TGTGCCATCAGTGAGGCCAGGGGAGTGGGTTCACCCCTCCACTTT. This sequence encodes CAISEARGVGSPLHF.

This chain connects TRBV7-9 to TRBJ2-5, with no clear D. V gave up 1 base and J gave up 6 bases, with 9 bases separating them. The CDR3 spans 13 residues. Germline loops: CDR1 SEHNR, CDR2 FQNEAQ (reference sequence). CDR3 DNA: TGTGCCAGCAGCTTAGATCCCCACAAGACCCAGTACTTC. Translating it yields CASSLDPHKTQYF.

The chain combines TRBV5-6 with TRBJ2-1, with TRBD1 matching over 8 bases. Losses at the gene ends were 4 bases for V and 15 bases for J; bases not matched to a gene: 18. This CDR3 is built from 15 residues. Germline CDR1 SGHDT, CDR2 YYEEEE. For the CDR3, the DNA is TGTGCCAGCAGCCTGCTTGAGTTTGGCGGGACAGGTCCGTTCTTC. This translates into CASSLLEFGGTGPFF.

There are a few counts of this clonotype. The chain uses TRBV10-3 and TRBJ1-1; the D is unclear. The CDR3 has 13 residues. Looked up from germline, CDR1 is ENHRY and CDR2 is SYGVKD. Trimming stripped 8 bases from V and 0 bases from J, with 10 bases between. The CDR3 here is CAIGGGMNTEAFF. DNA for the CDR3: TGTGCCATCGGCGGAGGGATGAACACTGAAGCTTTCTTT.

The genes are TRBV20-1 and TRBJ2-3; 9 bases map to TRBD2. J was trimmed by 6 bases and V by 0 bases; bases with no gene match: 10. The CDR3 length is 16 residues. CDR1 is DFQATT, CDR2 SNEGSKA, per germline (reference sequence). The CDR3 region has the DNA TGCAGTGCTAGAGATCTGGTGGTAGCGGGAGCTGATACGCAGTATTTT. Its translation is CSARDLVVAGADTQYF.

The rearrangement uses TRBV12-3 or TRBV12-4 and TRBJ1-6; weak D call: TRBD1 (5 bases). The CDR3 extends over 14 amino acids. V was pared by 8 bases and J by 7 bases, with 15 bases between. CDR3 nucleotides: TGTGCCAGCCGCTCCGGGACGGGCAATTCACCCCTCCACTTT. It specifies CASRSGTGNSPLHF.

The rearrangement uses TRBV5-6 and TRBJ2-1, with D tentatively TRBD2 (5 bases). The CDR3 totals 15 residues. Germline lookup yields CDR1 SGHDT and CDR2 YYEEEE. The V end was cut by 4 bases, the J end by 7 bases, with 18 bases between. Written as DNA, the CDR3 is TGTGCCAGCAGCCGTGCGGGCCCGAGGAGGAATGAGCAGTTCTTC. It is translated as CASSRAGPRRNEQFF.

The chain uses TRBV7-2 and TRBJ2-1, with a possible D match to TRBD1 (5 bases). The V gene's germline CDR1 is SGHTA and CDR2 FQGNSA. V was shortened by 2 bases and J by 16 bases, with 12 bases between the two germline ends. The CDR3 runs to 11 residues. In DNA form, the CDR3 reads TGTGCCAGCAGCTTAAGGGGTCGTCAATTCTTC. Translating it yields CASSLRGRQFF.

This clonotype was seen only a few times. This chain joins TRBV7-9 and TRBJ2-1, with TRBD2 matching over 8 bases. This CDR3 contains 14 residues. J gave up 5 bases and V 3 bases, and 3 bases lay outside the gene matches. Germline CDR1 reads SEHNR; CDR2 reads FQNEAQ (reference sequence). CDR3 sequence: CASSFGLANNEQFF. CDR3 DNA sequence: TGTGCCAGCAGCTTCGGACTAGCAAACAATGAGCAGTTCTTC.

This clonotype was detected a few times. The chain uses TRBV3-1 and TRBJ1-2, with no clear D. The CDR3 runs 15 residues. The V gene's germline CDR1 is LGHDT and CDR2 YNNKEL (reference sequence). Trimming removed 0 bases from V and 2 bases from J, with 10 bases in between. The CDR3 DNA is TGTGCCAGCAGCCAAGATTTAGGCGCAAACTATGGCTACACCTTC. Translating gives CASSQDLGANYGYTF. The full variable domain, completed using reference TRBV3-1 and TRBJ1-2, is DTAVSQTPKYLVTQMGNDKSIKCEQNLGHDTMYWYKQDSKKFLKIMFSYNNKELIINETVPNRFSPKSPDKAHLNLHINSLELGDSAVYFCASSQDLGANYGYTFGSGTRLTVV.

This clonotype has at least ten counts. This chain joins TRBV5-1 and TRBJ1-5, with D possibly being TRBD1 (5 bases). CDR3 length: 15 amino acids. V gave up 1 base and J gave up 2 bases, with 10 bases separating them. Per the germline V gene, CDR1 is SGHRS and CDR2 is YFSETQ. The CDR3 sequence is CASSLSTGGNQPQHF. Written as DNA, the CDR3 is TGCGCCAGCAGCTTGTCGACGGGGGGCAATCAGCCCCAGCATTTT.

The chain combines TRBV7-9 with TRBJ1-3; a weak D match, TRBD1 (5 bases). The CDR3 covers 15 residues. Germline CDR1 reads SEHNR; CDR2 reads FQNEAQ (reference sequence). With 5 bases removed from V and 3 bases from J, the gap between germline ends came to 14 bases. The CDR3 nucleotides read TGTGCCAGCAGCCGGTCCGGGGGTGATGGAAACACCATATATTTT. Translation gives CASSRSGGDGNTIYF.

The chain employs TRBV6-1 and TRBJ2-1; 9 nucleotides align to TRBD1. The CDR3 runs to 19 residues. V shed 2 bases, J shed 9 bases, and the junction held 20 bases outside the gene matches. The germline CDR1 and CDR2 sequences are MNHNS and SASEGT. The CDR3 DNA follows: TGTGCCAGCAGTGAATTTGGGGTTCGGGCGGGACAGGGTCGGGGTGAGCAGTTCTTC. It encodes CASSEFGVRAGQGRGEQFF.

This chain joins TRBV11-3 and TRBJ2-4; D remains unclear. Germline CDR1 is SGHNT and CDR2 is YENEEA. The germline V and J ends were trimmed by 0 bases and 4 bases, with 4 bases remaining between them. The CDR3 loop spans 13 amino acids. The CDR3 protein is CASSLELKNIQYF. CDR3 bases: TGTGCCAGCAGCTTAGAACTAAAAAACATTCAGTACTTC.

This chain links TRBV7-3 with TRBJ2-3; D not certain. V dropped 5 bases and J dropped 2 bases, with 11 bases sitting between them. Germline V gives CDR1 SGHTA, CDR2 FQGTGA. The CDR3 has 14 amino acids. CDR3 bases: TGTGCCAGCAGCGCCGGACGGACCACAGATACGCAGTATTTT. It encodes CASSAGRTTDTQYF.

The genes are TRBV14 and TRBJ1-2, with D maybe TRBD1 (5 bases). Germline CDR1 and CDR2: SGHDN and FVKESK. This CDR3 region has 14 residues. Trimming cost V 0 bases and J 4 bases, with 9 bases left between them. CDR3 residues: CASSQEHRTYGYTF. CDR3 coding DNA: TGTGCCAGCAGCCAAGAACACAGGACCTATGGCTACACCTTC.

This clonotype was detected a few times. The CDR3 here is CSANEGRESADTQYF. The CDR3 region has the DNA TGCAGTGCCAACGAGGGGCGTGAGAGCGCAGATACGCAGTATTTT. V usage is TRBV20-1 and J usage is TRBJ2-3; either TRBD1 or TRBD2 may fit D (5 bases each). This CDR3 has 15 residues. CDR1 is DFQATT and CDR2 is SNEGSKA in the germline V gene (reference sequence). The V gene lost 6 bases and the J gene lost 4 bases, with 20 bases spanning the gap.

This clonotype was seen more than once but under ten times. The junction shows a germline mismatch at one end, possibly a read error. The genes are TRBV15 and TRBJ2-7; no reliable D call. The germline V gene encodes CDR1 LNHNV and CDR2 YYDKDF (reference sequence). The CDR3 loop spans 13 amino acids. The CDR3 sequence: CATSRDRLDEHYF. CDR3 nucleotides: TGTGCCACCAGCAGAGATCGGCTGGACGAGCATTACTTC.

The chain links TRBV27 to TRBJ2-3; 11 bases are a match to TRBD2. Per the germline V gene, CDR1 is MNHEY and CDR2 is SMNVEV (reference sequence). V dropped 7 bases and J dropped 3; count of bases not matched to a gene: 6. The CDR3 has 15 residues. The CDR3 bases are TGTGCCAGCAAACGCACTAGCGGGAGAACAGATACGCAGTATTTT. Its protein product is CASKRTSGRTDTQYF.